The rows below give T cell receptor beta chains drawn from one sample of a study of cytomegalovirus exposure and HLA in healthy donors. Clones were read by immunoSEQ multiplex PCR, and TCRdb kept only the in-frame ones, dropping some. The repertoire holds approximately 200,000 clones, roughly 84% seen once, with roughly 6.5% in the top ten. Input material: PBMCs. Receptors were obtained from a man younger than 35 in good health and CMV-seropositive. The CDR3 runs from the conserved cysteine through the conserved F or W. Fields, in order: J gene, clone size, V gene, D gene, CDR3 DNA, CDR3 protein. A D gene is named only where the DNA matches it firmly. Expanded clones get a size class; other rows say once, few or many, or leave the size out.

>TRBJ2-6|.|TRBV9|TRBD2
TGTGCCAGCAGCGTAGTTGAGGTATCTAGCGGGAGGCTTTCCTCTGGGGCCAACGTCCTGACTTTC
CASSVVEVSSGRLSSGANVLTF
>TRBJ2-1|few|TRBV18|TRBD1
TGTGCCAGCTCATCACAGGGGAATGAGCAGTTCTTC
CASSSQGNEQFF
>TRBJ1-1|.|TRBV11-2|.
TGTGCCAGCAGCCCGGGACTGCGGGCTTTCTTT
CASSPGLRAFF
>TRBJ2-3|.|TRBV12-5|TRBD1
TGTGCTAGTGGCCTAAGACAGGGGCATACAGATACGCAGTATTTT
CASGLRQGHTDTQYF
>TRBJ1-2|.|TRBV6-5|.
TGTGCCAGCAGTTACTCACGGAGAGATAAGGGCTACACCTTC
CASSYSRRDKGYTF
>TRBJ1-4|.|TRBV6-1|TRBD1
TGTGCCAGCCAAACAGGGGGTGCTAATGAAAAACTGTTTTTT
CASQTGGANEKLFF
>TRBJ2-7|.|TRBV29-1|.
TGCAGCGTTGGGCAGTCCTCCTACGAGCAGTACTTC
CSVGQSSYEQYF
>TRBJ2-1|.|TRBV9|TRBD2
TGTGCCAGCAGCGACCGGGGGGTCTCCTACAATGAGCAGTTCTTC
CASSDRGVSYNEQFF
>TRBJ2-7|.|TRBV6-6|.
TGTGCCAGCAGTTCAGGTGGCAGGGGCTACGAGCAGTACTTC
CASSSGGRGYEQYF
>TRBJ1-1|.|TRBV30|TRBD1
TGTGCCTGGAGTGGAATTGGGACAGGGGGCGAGAAGGTGACTGAAGCTTTCTTT
CAWSGIGTGGEKVTEAFF
>TRBJ1-1|.|TRBV15|.
TGTGCCACCAGCAGAGACTTAGCGGGGGCCACTGAAGCTTTCTTT
CATSRDLAGATEAFF
>TRBJ2-1|.|TRBV30|.
TGTGCCTGGAGTATCCGGGATGATGAGCAGTTCTTC
CAWSIRDDEQFF
>TRBJ1-2|.|TRBV30|.
TGTGCCTGGAGTGTAGGACCGGGGGGCTACACCTTC
CAWSVGPGGYTF
>TRBJ2-7|.|TRBV7-6|.
TGTGCCAGCAGCTTAGGCGGGACCTCCTACGAGCAGTACTTC
CASSLGGTSYEQYF
>TRBJ2-5|.|TRBV14|TRBD1
TGTGCCAGCAGCCATTCGGGACAGCGGTACCAAGAGACCCAGTACTTC
CASSHSGQRYQETQYF
>TRBJ1-2|.|TRBV18|.
TGTGCCAGCTCACCACCCGTCCAGGGCTCTGGCTACACCTTC
CASSPPVQGSGYTF
>TRBJ2-2|.|TRBV5-4|.
TGTGCCAGCAGCCCGAGGGCCGGGGAGCTGTTTTTT
CASSPRAGELFF
>TRBJ2-3|.|TRBV2|TRBD2
TGTGCCAGCAGTGGAAGACTAGCGGGAGTGGCTACGCAGTATTTT
CASSGRLAGVATQYF
>TRBJ2-7|.|TRBV28|TRBD1
TGTGCCAGCAGTCCCTCGACAGGGGGCGGGTACGAGCAGTACTTC
CASSPSTGGGYEQYF
>TRBJ2-5|.|TRBV5-4|TRBD2
TGTGCCAGCAGCTTGGACGGGAGGGCCCTCGAGACCCAGTACTTC
CASSLDGRALETQYF
>TRBJ2-6|.|TRBV5-4|.
TGTGCCAGCAGAGACGGACCGGGGGGGGCCAACGTCCTGACTTTC
CASRDGPGGANVLTF
>TRBJ2-7|.|TRBV7-2|.
TGTGCCAGCAGCTTGGGGCGGATAAGCTCCTACGAGCAGTACTTC
CASSLGRISSYEQYF
>TRBJ2-1|.|TRBV13|TRBD1
TGTGCCAGCAGCTCGGGACAGGGGGCTAATGAGCAGTTCTTC
CASSSGQGANEQFF
>TRBJ2-7|once|TRBV28|.
TGTGCCAGCAACGTAGTCAGGGGTGGCTCCTACGAGCAGTACTTC
CASNVVRGGSYEQYF
>TRBJ2-2|.|TRBV6-5|.
TGTGCCAGCAGTCCTCCCGCCGGGGAGCTGTTTTTT
CASSPPAGELFF
>TRBJ2-7|.|TRBV6-5|TRBD1
TGTGCCAGCAGTCGTATGGGACAGTTCCCCTACGAGCAGTACTTC
CASSRMGQFPYEQYF
>TRBJ2-1|.|TRBV6-5|.
TGTGCCAGCAGTACAATAAACAATGAGCAGTTCTTC
CASSTINNEQFF
>TRBJ2-1|.|TRBV28|TRBD1
TGTGCCAGCAGTCTCCCCGGGACAGCCGCCGGGAATGAGCAGTTCTTC
CASSLPGTAAGNEQFF
>TRBJ1-2|many|TRBV5-5|.
TGTGCCAGCAGCACCGGAAGGGGACTCGTCGGGGGCTACACCTTC
CASSTGRGLVGGYTF
>TRBJ1-4|once|TRBV30|TRBD1
TGTGCCTGGAGTGCCCAACAGGGGGCTCGTGAAAAACTGTTTTTT
CAWSAQQGAREKLFF
>TRBJ2-5|.|TRBV9|TRBD2
TGTGCCAGCAGAGGGACTAGAGAAGAGACCCAGTACTTC
CASRGTREETQYF
>TRBJ2-1|.|TRBV7-8|.
TGTGCCAGCAGCCTTAGGTTCCAGGACTACAATGAGCAGTTCTTC
CASSLRFQDYNEQFF
>TRBJ2-1|.|TRBV7-3|TRBD1
TGTGCCAGCAGCAAAGGACAGGGGAAATCCTACAATGAGCAGTTCTTC
CASSKGQGKSYNEQFF
>TRBJ1-1|.|TRBV28|.
TGTGCCAGCAGGTCACAGGGCCCGAACACTGAAGCTTTCTTT
CASRSQGPNTEAFF
>TRBJ2-7|.|TRBV6-1|TRBD1
TGTGCCAGCAGTTATCGGGACAGGGCCTACGAGCAGTACTTC
CASSYRDRAYEQYF
>TRBJ2-1|.|TRBV19|TRBD1
TGTGCCAGTAGAACTCGGACAGGGGGCGGGACTGAGCAGTTCTTC
CASRTRTGGGTEQFF
>TRBJ1-4|.|TRBV6-1|TRBD1
TGTGCCGGAAAGACAGGGGAGCATGAAAAACTGTTTTTT
CAGKTGEHEKLFF
>TRBJ2-3|.|TRBV4-3|TRBD2
TGCGCCAGCAGCCAAGGTGCAGCGGGAGGGCCGGGAGATACGCAGTATTTT
CASSQGAAGGPGDTQYF
>TRBJ1-2|.|TRBV7-9|TRBD1
TGTGCCAGCAGCTTAGCAGGGGGCCTGGATGGCTACACCTTC
CASSLAGGLDGYTF
>TRBJ2-1|.|TRBV7-9|.
TGTGCCAGCAGCCGCGGGGTGGCCCGTGAGCAGTTCTTC
CASSRGVAREQFF
>TRBJ2-7|.|TRBV9|.
TGTGCCAGCAGCCCATCGGGCAGGAGGGCCTCCTACGAGCAGTACTTC
CASSPSGRRASYEQYF
>TRBJ2-5|.|TRBV18|.
TGTGCCAGCTCACGCTTGAGGGCCGGCCAAGAGACCCAGTACTTC
CASSRLRAGQETQYF
>TRBJ1-1|.|TRBV9|.
TGTGCCAGCAGCGCCCCTCTGGGGGGGGGTAACACTGAAGCTTTCTTT
CASSAPLGGGNTEAFF
>TRBJ2-1|.|TRBV6-1|.
TGTGCCAGCAGTGAAGGGGGAGGCGAGCAGTTCTTC
CASSEGGGEQFF
>TRBJ2-2|.|TRBV4-1|.
TGCGCCAGCAGCCAACCAGGGGTGGGCGGGGAGCTGTTTTTT
CASSQPGVGGELFF
>TRBJ2-6|.|TRBV27|.
TGTGCCAGCACCTCGACAAATTCGGCCTCTGGGGCCAACGTCCTGACTTTC
CASTSTNSASGANVLTF
>TRBJ2-7|once|TRBV10-1|TRBD1
TGCGCCAGCCCGGACAGGGGCTCCTACGAGCAGTACTTC
CASPDRGSYEQYF
>TRBJ2-2|.|TRBV25-1|.
TGTGCCAGCCGCCTTCCGGGAGTTGGCACCGGGGAGCTGTTTTTT
CASRLPGVGTGELFF
>TRBJ2-1|.|TRBV5-1|.
TGCGCCAGCAGCTACAGGGTAGGTGAGCAGTTCTTC
CASSYRVGEQFF
>TRBJ2-7|few|TRBV11-2|.
TGTGCCAGCAGCTTAGCGACAGGACAGATCTCCTACGAGCAGTACTTC
CASSLATGQISYEQYF
>TRBJ2-3|.|TRBV5-8|.
TGTGCCAGCAGCTTAATGGGGGGAACTGCGGGAGATACGCAGTATTTT
CASSLMGGTAGDTQYF
>TRBJ2-3|.|TRBV7-9|TRBD2
TGTGCCAGCAGCCCTAACCCCGGGACTAGCGTCACAGATACGCAGTATTTT
CASSPNPGTSVTDTQYF